These 15 T cell receptor beta chains came from one sample sequenced in a study of blood T cell repertoires in COVID-19. Generated by immunoSEQ multiplex PCR, the TCRdb table keeps only in-frame clones and is missing some. The table records around 160,000 clones, approximately 82% of them present only once. The sequenced material came from peripheral blood. The receptors here all came from a human donor with acute or convalescent COVID-19. The donor label of this sample is uncertain.

V usage is TRBV4-1 and J usage is TRBJ1-1; 11 bases map to TRBD1. V shed 4 bases, J shed 4 bases, and the junction held 2 bases outside the gene matches. CDR3 length: 14 amino acids. Germline-derived CDR1 and CDR2 are MGHRA and YSYEKL. The CDR3, as DNA: TGCGCCAGCAGCCTCGGGACAGGGGGCACTGAAGCTTTCTTT. Protein product: CASSLGTGGTEAFF.

This CDR3 reads CASSYNRGDYGYTF. In nucleotides, the CDR3 is TGTGCCAGCAGTTACAACAGGGGTGACTATGGCTACACCTTC. The chain links TRBV6-2 or TRBV6-3 to TRBJ1-2, with TRBD1 matching 7 bases. After removal of 2 bases from V and 3 bases from J, the junction contained 3 bases not matched to a gene. In germline, CDR1 is MNHEY, CDR2 SVGEGT. There are 14 residues in the CDR3.

The chain employs TRBV5-1 and TRBJ1-2, with 7 bases that match TRBD1. Germline-derived CDR1 and CDR2 are SGHRS and YFSETQ. The ends lost 0 bases at V and 6 bases at J; junction bases unmatched: 11. The CDR3 runs to 16 residues. The CDR3 sequence is CASSLELTGIENGYTF. The CDR3 coding sequence is TGCGCCAGCAGCTTGGAACTGACAGGGATTGAGAATGGCTACACCTTC.

This clone was recorded only once. The rearrangement uses TRBV5-1 and TRBJ1-6; 7 bases line up with TRBD1. Germline V lookup: CDR1 SGHRS, CDR2 YFSETQ. This CDR3 region has 15 residues. V gave up 2 bases and J gave up 10 bases; unmatched junction bases: 9. The CDR3 DNA is TGCGCCAGCAGCTTAACCGGGACAGAAGAGTCACCCCTCCACTTT. Protein product: CASSLTGTEESPLHF.

Only one count was recorded for this clone. This chain joins TRBV3-1 (or the pseudogene TRBV3-2) and TRBJ2-4; 9 nucleotides line up with TRBD1. The CDR3 sequence is 17 residues long. Germline CDR1 and CDR2: LGHDT and YNNKEL (reference sequence). J lost 3 bases, V lost 0 bases, and 6 bases had no gene match. CDR3 amino acids: CASSQDGQGSFKNIQYF. DNA for the CDR3: TGTGCCAGCAGCCAAGATGGACAGGGGAGTTTCAAAAACATTCAGTACTTC.

This sequence joins TRBV5-4 and TRBJ2-7; 9 nucleotides align to TRBD2. V was clipped by 0 bases and J by 12 bases; unmatched bases: 13. Looked up from germline, CDR1 is SGHNT and CDR2 is YYREEE (reference sequence). The CDR3 length is 15 residues. The CDR3 DNA reads as TGTGCCAGCAGCTTGGGGACTAGCGATCGCGTACATCGGTACTTC. Translated, it gives CASSLGTSDRVHRYF. Full variable domain (missing parts from reference TRBV5-4 and TRBJ2-7): ETGVTQSPTHLIKTRGQQVTLRCSSQSGHNTVSWYQQALGQGPQFIFQYYREEENGRGNFPPRFSGLQFPNYSSELNVNALELDDSALYLCASSLGTSDRVHRYFGPGTRLTVT.

This clone was counted once. The chain combines TRBV6-5 with TRBJ1-2; a possible D gene is TRBD1 (5 bases). This CDR3 has 13 amino acids. V dropped 8 bases and J dropped 4 bases, with 14 bases sitting between them. The germline V gene encodes CDR1 MNHEY and CDR2 SVGAGI. Here the CDR3 reads CASQTRTGYGYTF. CDR3 nucleotides: TGTGCCAGCCAAACGCGTACAGGCTATGGCTACACCTTC.

This clone appeared a single time. The rearrangement uses TRBV5-1 and TRBJ2-3; D is perhaps TRBD2 (6 bases). V was trimmed by 5 bases and J by 2 bases, leaving 12 bases between them. CDR3 length: 14 residues. CDR1 and CDR2 from the germline V gene are SGHRS and YFSETQ. The CDR3 reads CASSPGDYTDTQYF. The CDR3 DNA follows: TGCGCCAGCAGTCCGGGGGATTACACAGATACGCAGTATTTT.

The sample holds one count of this clone. The CDR3 sequence: CASSGKTSGPLDTQYF. In DNA form, the CDR3 reads TGTGCCAGCAGCGGAAAGACTAGCGGCCCTTTAGATACGCAGTATTTT. The chain has TRBV5-4 and TRBJ2-3; 9 bases agree with TRBD2. V lost 4 bases and J lost 5; bases outside the gene matches: 11. Germline V gives CDR1 SGHNT, CDR2 YYREEE (reference sequence). The CDR3 covers 16 residues.

This rearrangement joins TRBV30 to TRBJ1-5; D is uncertain. Germline lookup yields CDR1 GTSNPN and CDR2 SVGIG (reference sequence). V was shortened by 6 bases and J by 4 bases, with 13 bases between the two germline ends. The CDR3 contains 13 residues. The CDR3, as DNA: TGTGCCTGTGGAAATGTGAGGAATCAGCCCCAGCATTTT. Translating gives CACGNVRNQPQHF.

This chain connects TRBV6-6 to TRBJ1-4; TRBD1 matches 7 bases. Trimming cost V 6 bases and J 5 bases; bases outside gene matches: 12. The CDR3 contains 16 residues. Germline assignment: CDR1 MNHNY and CDR2 SVGAGI (reference sequence). The CDR3 loop reads CASRSHSDRRNEKLFF. CDR3 bases: TGTGCCAGCAGGAGCCACTCGGACAGGCGGAATGAAAAACTGTTTTTT.

The V call is TRBV7-3, the J call TRBJ2-2, with TRBD2 matching 10 bases. The J segment lost 12 bases and the V segment lost 5 bases, leaving 12 bases of the junction unmatched. The germline V gene encodes CDR1 SGHTA and CDR2 FQGTGA. The CDR3 is 15 residues long. The CDR3 is CASSPQWTSGRKLFF. In DNA, the CDR3 is TGTGCCAGCAGCCCTCAATGGACTAGCGGAAGGAAGCTGTTTTTT.

The chain carries TRBV2 and TRBJ1-2, with unresolved D. The CDR3 is 14 residues long. Trimming took off 7 bases at V and 3 bases at J, with 15 bases between the two ends. Germline loops: CDR1 SNHLY, CDR2 FYNNEI. For the CDR3, the DNA is TGTGCCAGCAACTCTCGGGTTCGGGACTATGGCTACACCTTC. Its translation: CASNSRVRDYGYTF.

This chain joins TRBV30 and TRBJ1-6, with 8 bases identical to TRBD1. V lost 5 bases, J lost 7 bases, and 7 bases stayed unmatched. This CDR3 comprises 14 residues. Germline CDR1 and CDR2: GTSNPN and SVGIG (reference sequence). The CDR3: CAWRQGQPNSPLHF. CDR3 DNA sequence: TGTGCCTGGCGACAGGGGCAACCCAATTCACCCCTCCACTTT.

The chain links TRBV11-3 to TRBJ2-1, with TRBD2 matching over 14 bases. J was trimmed by 6 bases and V by 3 bases; bases with no gene match: 13. The CDR3 consists of 19 residues. Germline CDR1 SGHNT, CDR2 YENEEA. The CDR3: CASSLEGTSGGRGGNEQFF. CDR3 nucleotides: TGTGCCAGCAGCTTGGAGGGGACTAGCGGGGGCCGGGGTGGCAATGAGCAGTTCTTC.